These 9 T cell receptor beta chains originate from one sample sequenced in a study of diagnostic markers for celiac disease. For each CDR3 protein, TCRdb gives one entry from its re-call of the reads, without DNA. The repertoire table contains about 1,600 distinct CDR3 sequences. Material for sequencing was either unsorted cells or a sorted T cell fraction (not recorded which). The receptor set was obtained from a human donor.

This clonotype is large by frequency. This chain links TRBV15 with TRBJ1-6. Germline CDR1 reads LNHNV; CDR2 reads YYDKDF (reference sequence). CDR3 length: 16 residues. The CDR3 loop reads CATSRESPARNSPLHF.

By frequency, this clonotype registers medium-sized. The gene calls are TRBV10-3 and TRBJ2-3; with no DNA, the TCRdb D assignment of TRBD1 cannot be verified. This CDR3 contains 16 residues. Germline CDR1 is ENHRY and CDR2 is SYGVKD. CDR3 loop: CAISSPVAAGTDTQYF.

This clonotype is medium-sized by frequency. CDR3 region: CASSPLPDTQYF. The chain uses TRBV18 and TRBJ2-3. The germline V gene encodes CDR1 KGHSH and CDR2 LQKENI. The CDR3 is made up of 12 amino acids.

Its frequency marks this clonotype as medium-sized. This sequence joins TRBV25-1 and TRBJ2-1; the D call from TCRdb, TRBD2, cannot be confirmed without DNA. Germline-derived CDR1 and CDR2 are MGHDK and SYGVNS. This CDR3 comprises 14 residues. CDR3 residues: CASSPSGSFNEQFF.

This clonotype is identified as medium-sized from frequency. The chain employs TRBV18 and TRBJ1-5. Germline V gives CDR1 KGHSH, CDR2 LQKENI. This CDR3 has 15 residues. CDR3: CASSPTDLGNQPQHF.

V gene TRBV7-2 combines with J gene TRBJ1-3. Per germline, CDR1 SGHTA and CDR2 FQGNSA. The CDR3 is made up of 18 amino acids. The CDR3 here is CASSSPEKEGFSGNTIYF.

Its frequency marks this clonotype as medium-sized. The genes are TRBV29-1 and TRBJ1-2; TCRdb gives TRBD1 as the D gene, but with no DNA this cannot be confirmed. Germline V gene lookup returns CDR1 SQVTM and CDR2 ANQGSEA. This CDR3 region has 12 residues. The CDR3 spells CSTRTGENGYTF.

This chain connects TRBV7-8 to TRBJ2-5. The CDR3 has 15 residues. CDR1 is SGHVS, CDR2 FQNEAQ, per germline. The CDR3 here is CASSLARSGQETQYF.

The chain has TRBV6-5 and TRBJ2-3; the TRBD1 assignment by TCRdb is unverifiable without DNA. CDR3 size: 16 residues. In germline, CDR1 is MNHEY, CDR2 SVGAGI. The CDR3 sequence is CASPFLGGLSTDTQYF.